This TCR beta chain derives from a study of PD-L1 blockade in urothelial cancer. Study in general: Timepoints chosen for blood analysis were 3 weeks (second dose) and 6 weeks after treatment start. A median roughly 130,000 T cells were found in blood samples.

CDR1 and CDR2 (germline): SGDLS, YYNGEE. Trimming cost V 0 bases and J 4 bases, with 13 bases left between them. This CDR3 region has 15 residues. Only in-frame clones appear in the TCRdb table, and some are missing; sequencing was by immunoSEQ multiplex PCR. The sample records 40,000 to 60,000 clones, about 80% being singletons. Time point defined: pretreatment peripheral blood. Locally advanced or metastatic urothelial carcinoma was present in patients. Study-wide findings and caveats: Blood clones associated with the tumor expanded more at 3 weeks in durable-benefit patients.

Details on this clone: Its antigen is unknown.

The material sequenced was PBMCs, taken around atezolizumab (anti-PD-L1) treatment. The chain carries TRBV9 and TRBJ1-1; D might be TRBD1 (5 bases). The TCR originated in a man aged 65-85 years with urothelial cancer. The CDR3: CASSVATAVGTEAFF. CDR3 nucleotide sequence: TGTGCCAGCAGCGTAGCGACAGCTGTGGGCACTGAAGCTTTCTTT.